This entry describes one T cell receptor beta chain. Antigen specificity is unknown. Use of 60 Vbeta and 13 Jbeta primers characterized the PCR. The repertoire was sequenced with immunoSEQ multiplex PCR; TCRdb's copy has only in-frame clones and lacks some. The table has about 190,000 clones, around four fifths seen once; the top ten hold about 1.8%. The data are from a study of cytomegalovirus exposure and HLA in healthy donors. Study-wide results and caveats: Presence/absence analysis assumed near-uniform sequencing depth across donors. Being productive about 87% or about 30% of the time was typical of most TCR beta V segments in an earlier analysis. TCR beta sequences numbering around 15,000 were associated with HLA alleles at 0.05 false discovery rate in a later analysis. It was reportedly the case that the classifier diagnosed cytomegalovirus status with high specificity and sensitivity.

Germline CDR1 SGHRS, CDR2 YFSETQ. The CDR3 loop spans 14 amino acids. V gave up 4 bases and J gave up 0 bases, with 10 bases separating them. The sequence derives from a man aged 35 to 55 in good health and CMV-seropositive. The chain couples TRBV5-1 to TRBJ1-1, with D tentatively TRBD1 (5 bases). The sample taken for sequencing was PBMCs. The CDR3 here is CASSPGLMNTEAFF. In DNA form, the CDR3 reads TGCGCCAGCAGCCCAGGGCTGATGAACACTGAAGCTTTCTTT. The whole variable domain, remainder taken from reference TRBV5-1 and TRBJ1-1, is KAGVTQTPRYLIKTRGQQVTLSCSPISGHRSVSWYQQTPGQGLQFLFEYFSETQRNKGNFPGRFSGRQFSNSRSEMNVSTLELGDSALYLCASSPGLMNTEAFFGQGTRLTVV.